The 14 T cell receptor beta chains below come from one sample, sequenced in a study of shared clonotypes between healthy human individuals. Sequencing was performed with immunoSEQ multiplex PCR; in TCRdb, only in-frame clones are kept and a portion is missing. The sample gives 650,000 to 750,000 clones, more than 70% of which show up once; 1.8% is in the top ten. The sequenced sample was memory CD4+ T cells sorted from blood. Subset reported: CD45RA-negative fraction. The receptor source for this set is a woman aged 25 to 45 in good health.

The chain recombines TRBV5-8 with TRBJ1-2; possible D gene TRBD1, 6 bases. Per germline, CDR1 SGHTS and CDR2 YDEGEE. The CDR3 contains 15 residues. V was cut by 4 bases and J by 3 bases, with 16 bases left in between. CDR3 nucleotides: TGTGCCAGCAGCCCTACAGGGAATTTGGACTATGGCTACACCTTC. Translated, it gives CASSPTGNLDYGYTF.

This clone was counted only a few times. This sequence joins TRBV10-3 and TRBJ1-1; D is uncertain. Germline lookup yields CDR1 ENHRY and CDR2 SYGVKD. V was shortened by 0 bases and J by 8 bases, with 7 bases between the two germline ends. The CDR3 has 12 amino acids. The CDR3 spells CAISESAQEAFF. CDR3 in DNA: TGTGCCATCAGTGAGTCGGCGCAGGAAGCTTTCTTT.

The V call is TRBV7-2, the J call TRBJ2-7; perhaps TRBD2 as D (5 bases). V lost 1 base and J 6 bases, leaving 16 bases between the germline ends. The CDR3 consists of 15 residues. Germline loops: CDR1 SGHTA, CDR2 FQGNSA. As DNA, the CDR3 is TGTGCCAGCAGCTTAGGTCCCATTGGGAGCCTCGAGCAGTACTTC. This codes for CASSLGPIGSLEQYF.

This clone was seen more than once but under ten times. Distinct nucleotide sequences in the sample also encode this CDR3. J is TRBJ2-1 and V is TRBV5-1, with 7 bases fitting TRBD2. The V and J ends lost 3 bases and 6 bases, in that order; junction bases with no gene match: 3. The CDR3 is made up of 13 amino acids. CDR1 is SGHRS and CDR2 is YFSETQ in the germline V gene. The CDR3 sequence: CASSSTGGNEQFF. The CDR3, as DNA: TGCGCCAGCAGCTCAACGGGGGGCAATGAGCAGTTCTTC.

The chain has TRBV5-4 and TRBJ2-4; 7 nucleotides match TRBD2. Germline trimming cut 4 bases from V and 7 bases from J; bases unmatched to any gene: 5. Germline V gene lookup returns CDR1 SGHNT and CDR2 YYREEE (reference sequence). CDR3 length: 13 residues. CDR3 in DNA: TGTGCCAGCAGCCAGGGACTAACGAACATTCAGTACTTC. Translated, it gives CASSQGLTNIQYF.

In DNA form, the CDR3 reads TGTGCCAGCAGGAGAGATTCGGGCACCGGGGAGCTGTTTTTT. Its translation is CASRRDSGTGELFF. The V gene is TRBV6-1, the J gene TRBJ2-2; D gene ambiguous. CDR3 length: 14 amino acids. Germline V lookup: CDR1 MNHNS, CDR2 SASEGT. The V end was cut by 6 bases, the J end by 4 bases, with 12 bases between.

This chain connects TRBV29-1 to TRBJ1-6; possible D gene TRBD1, 5 bases. This CDR3 is 15 amino acids long. V lost 6 bases and J lost 0, with 12 bases in between. The germline gives CDR1 SQVTM, CDR2 ANQGSEA. CDR3 sequence: CSVRDGSSYNSPLHF. CDR3 DNA sequence: TGCAGCGTCCGGGACGGGAGCTCCTATAATTCACCCCTCCACTTT.

This clone was picked up a small number of times. The V call is TRBV18, the J call TRBJ1-5, with 8 bases aligning to TRBD1. Germline CDR1 KGHSH, CDR2 LQKENI. V shed 6 bases and J 5 bases; nucleotides not matched to a gene: 9. The CDR3 has 15 amino acids. CDR3 protein: CASSPQGALDQPQHF. CDR3 coding DNA: TGTGCCAGCTCCCCCCAGGGGGCGTTGGATCAGCCCCAGCATTTT.

Written as DNA, the CDR3 is TGCGCCAGCAGCTTGGCGGGTGGTTTGGCCACTGAAGCTTTCTTT. Its protein product is CASSLAGGLATEAFF. J is TRBJ1-1 and V is TRBV5-1; D uncertain. Germline V lookup: CDR1 SGHRS, CDR2 YFSETQ. This CDR3 has 15 amino acids. Trimming pared 0 bases from V and 4 bases from J, leaving 13 bases between.

This clone was observed a few times. V is TRBV7-8 and J is TRBJ1-1; perhaps TRBD1 as D (6 bases). The CDR3 extends over 15 amino acids. Germline V gene sequence: CDR1 SGHVS, CDR2 FQNEAQ. Between the trimmed V and J ends, which lost 4 bases and 3 bases, there was a span of 15 bases. CDR3 region: CASSYQQGGDTEAFF. As DNA, the CDR3 is TGTGCCAGCAGCTACCAACAGGGTGGAGACACTGAAGCTTTCTTT. The full variable domain, rest sourced from reference TRBV7-8 and TRBJ1-1, is GAGVSQSPRYKVAKRGQDVALRCDPISGHVSLFWYQQALGQGPEFLTYFQNEAQLDKSGLPSDRFFAERPEGSVSTLKIQRTQQEDSAVYLCASSYQQGGDTEAFFGQGTRLTVV.

V is TRBV2 and J is TRBJ2-3; TRBD2 aligns across 8 bases. This CDR3 is 15 amino acids long. Germline V gene lookup returns CDR1 SNHLY and CDR2 FYNNEI. The V segment lost 8 bases and the J segment 1 base; nucleotides outside the gene matches: 8. CDR3 sequence: CASGALTSGTDTQYF. CDR3 DNA sequence: TGTGCCAGCGGGGCTCTGACTAGCGGCACAGATACGCAGTATTTT.

This clone was picked up a small number of times. The chain is built from TRBV7-9 and TRBJ2-7, with TRBD1 matching 9 bases. The CDR3 covers 13 residues. Germline lookup yields CDR1 SEHNR and CDR2 FQNEAQ (reference sequence). J gave up 4 bases and V 7 bases, and 5 bases lay outside the gene matches. The CDR3 DNA sequence: TGTGCCAGCACCCTCGGACAGGGGTACGAGCAGTACTTC. Residues: CASTLGQGYEQYF.

This clone was observed at least ten times. The J gene is TRBJ1-2, the V gene TRBV11-2, with 8 nucleotides matching TRBD1. V lost 1 base to trimming and J lost 3 bases; unmatched junction nucleotides: 4. This CDR3 has 15 amino acids. Per the germline V gene, CDR1 is SGHAT and CDR2 is FQNNGV. The CDR3 spells CASSLAQGADYGYTF. CDR3 bases: TGTGCCAGCAGCTTAGCCCAGGGGGCGGACTATGGCTACACCTTC.

As concerns this clone: Other nucleotide sequences from this sample produce the same CDR3. The V call is TRBV5-1, the J call TRBJ1-1; TRBD1 matches at 9 bases. The germline CDR1 and CDR2 sequences are SGHRS and YFSETQ. The CDR3 has 15 amino acids. Trimming removed 4 bases from V and 2 bases from J; junction bases left unmatched: 6. Here the CDR3 reads CASSRQGGENTEAFF. As DNA, the CDR3 is TGCGCCAGCAGCCGACAGGGGGGAGAAAACACTGAAGCTTTCTTT.